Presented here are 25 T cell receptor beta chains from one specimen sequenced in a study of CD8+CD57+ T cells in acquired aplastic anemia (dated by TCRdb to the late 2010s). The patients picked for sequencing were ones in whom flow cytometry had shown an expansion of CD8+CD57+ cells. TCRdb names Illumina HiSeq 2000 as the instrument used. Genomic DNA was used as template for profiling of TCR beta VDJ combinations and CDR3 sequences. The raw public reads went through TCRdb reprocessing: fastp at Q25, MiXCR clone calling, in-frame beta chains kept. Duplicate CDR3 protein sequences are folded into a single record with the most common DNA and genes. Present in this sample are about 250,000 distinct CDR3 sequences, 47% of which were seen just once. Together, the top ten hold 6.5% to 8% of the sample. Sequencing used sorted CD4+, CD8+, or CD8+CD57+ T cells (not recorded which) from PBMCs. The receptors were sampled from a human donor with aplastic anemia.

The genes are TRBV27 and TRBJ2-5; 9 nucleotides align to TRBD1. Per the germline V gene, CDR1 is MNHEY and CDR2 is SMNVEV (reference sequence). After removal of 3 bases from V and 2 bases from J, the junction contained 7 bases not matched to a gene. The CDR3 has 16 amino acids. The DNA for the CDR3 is TGTGCCAGCAGTTTCAACAGGGGGCTTTTGCAAGAGACCCAGTACTTC. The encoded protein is CASSFNRGLLQETQYF.

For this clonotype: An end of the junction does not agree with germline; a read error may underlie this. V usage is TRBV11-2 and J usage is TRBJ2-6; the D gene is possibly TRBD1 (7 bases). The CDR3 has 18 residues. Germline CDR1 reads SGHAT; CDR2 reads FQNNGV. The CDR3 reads CASSFRGVPNSGANVPTF. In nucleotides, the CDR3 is TGTGCCAGCAGCTTCAGGGGGGTACCGAACTCTGGGGCCAACGTCCCGACTTTC.

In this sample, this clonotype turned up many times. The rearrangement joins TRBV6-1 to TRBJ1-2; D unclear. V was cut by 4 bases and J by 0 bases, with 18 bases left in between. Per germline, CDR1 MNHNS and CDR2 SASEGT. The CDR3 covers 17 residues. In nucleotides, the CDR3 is TGTGCCAGCAGTGGTCGGATGAGGACCGCCGCTAACTATGGCTACACCTTC. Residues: CASSGRMRTAANYGYTF.

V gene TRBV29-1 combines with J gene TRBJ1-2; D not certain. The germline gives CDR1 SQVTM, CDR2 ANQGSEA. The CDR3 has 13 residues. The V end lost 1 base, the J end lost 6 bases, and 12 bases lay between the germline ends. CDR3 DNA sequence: TGCAGCGTTGAAGGATCTGCCGGGAATGGCTACACCTTC. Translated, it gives CSVEGSAGNGYTF. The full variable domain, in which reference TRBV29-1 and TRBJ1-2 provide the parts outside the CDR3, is SAVISQKPSRDICQRGTSLTIQCQVDSQVTMMFWYRQQPGQSLTLIATANQGSEATYESGFVIDKFPISRPNLTFSTLTVSNMSPEDSSIYLCSVEGSAGNGYTFGSGTRLTVV.

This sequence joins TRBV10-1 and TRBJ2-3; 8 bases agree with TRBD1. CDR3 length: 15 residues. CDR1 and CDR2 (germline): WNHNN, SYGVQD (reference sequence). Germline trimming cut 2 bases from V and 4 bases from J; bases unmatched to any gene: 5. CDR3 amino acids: CASSERQGLADTQYF. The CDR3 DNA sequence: TGCGCCAGCAGTGAGAGACAGGGGTTGGCAGATACGCAGTATTTT.

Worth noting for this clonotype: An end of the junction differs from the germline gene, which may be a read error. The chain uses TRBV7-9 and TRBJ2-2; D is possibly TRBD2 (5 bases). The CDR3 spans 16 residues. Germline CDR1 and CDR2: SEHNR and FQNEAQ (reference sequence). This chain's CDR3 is CASSLVRLPNTGELSW. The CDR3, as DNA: TGTGCCAGCAGCTTGGTGCGGTTACCGAACACCGGGGAGCTGTCTTGG.

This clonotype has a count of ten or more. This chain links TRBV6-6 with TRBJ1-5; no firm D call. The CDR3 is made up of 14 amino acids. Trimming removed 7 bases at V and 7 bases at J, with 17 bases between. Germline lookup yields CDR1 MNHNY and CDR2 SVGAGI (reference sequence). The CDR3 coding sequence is TGTGCCAGCAACCGCGCCGAAGAGGGCCAGCCCCAGCATTTT. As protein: CASNRAEEGQPQHF.

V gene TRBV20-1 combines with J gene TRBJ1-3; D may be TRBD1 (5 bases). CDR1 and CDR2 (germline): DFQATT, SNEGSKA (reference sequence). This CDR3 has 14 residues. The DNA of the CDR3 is TGCATTACGCCGGGCCTGGGGGACGGAAACACCATATATTTT. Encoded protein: CITPGLGDGNTIYF.

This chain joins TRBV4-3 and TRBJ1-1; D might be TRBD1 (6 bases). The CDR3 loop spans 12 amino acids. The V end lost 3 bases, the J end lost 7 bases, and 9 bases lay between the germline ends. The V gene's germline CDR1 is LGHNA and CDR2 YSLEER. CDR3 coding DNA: TGCGCCAGCAGCCATACAGGGAGTGAAGCTTTCTTT. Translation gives CASSHTGSEAFF.

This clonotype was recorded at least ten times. The CDR3 sequence is CASSEGQGFGEQYF. The CDR3 DNA reads TGCGCCAGCAGTGAGGGACAGGGTTTTGGCGAGCAGTACTTC. The gene calls are TRBV10-2 and TRBJ2-7; 8 bases map to TRBD1. The J segment lost 6 bases and the V segment lost 2 bases, leaving 6 bases of the junction unmatched. The length of the CDR3 is 14 residues. Per the germline V gene, CDR1 is WSHSY and CDR2 is SAAADI.

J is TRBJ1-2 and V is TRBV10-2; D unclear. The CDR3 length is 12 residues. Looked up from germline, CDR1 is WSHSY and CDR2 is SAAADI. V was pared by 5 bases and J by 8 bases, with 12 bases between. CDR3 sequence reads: CASSLDLKGYTF. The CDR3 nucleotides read TGCGCCAGCAGTCTGGACCTAAAGGGCTACACCTTC.

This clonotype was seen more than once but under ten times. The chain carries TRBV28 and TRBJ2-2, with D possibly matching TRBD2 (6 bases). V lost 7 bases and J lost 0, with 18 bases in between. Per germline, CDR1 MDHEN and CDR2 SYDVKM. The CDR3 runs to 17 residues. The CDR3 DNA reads TGTGCCAGCACAACTGCGCGGGGCCAAACGAACACCGGGGAGCTGTTTTTT. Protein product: CASTTARGQTNTGELFF.

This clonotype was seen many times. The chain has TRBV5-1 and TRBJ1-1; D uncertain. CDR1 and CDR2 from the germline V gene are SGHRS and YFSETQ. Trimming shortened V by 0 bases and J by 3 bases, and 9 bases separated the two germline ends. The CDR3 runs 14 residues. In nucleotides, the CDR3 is TGCGCCAGCAGCTTGGTAGGACGGTACACTGAAGCTTTCTTT. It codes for CASSLVGRYTEAFF.

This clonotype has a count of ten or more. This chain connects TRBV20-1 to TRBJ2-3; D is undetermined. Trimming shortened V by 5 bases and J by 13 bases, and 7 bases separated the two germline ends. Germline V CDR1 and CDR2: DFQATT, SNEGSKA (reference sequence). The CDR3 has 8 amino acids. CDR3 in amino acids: CSAFREYF. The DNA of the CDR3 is TGCAGTGCTTTCCGGGAGTATTTT.

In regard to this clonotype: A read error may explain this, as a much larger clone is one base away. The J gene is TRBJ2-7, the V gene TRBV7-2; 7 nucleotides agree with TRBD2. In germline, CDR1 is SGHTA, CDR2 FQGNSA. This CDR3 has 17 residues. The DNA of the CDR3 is TGCGCCAGCAGCCAAGTAGGGTCGGGGGGTCAATCCTACGAGCAGTACTTC. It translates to CASSQVGSGGQSYEQYF.

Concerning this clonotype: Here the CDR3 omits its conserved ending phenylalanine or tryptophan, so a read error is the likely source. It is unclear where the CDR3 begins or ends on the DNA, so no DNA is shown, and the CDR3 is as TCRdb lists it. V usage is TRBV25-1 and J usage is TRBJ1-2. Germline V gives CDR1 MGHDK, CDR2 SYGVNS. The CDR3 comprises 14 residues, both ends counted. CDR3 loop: CASSEVLLTMATQS.

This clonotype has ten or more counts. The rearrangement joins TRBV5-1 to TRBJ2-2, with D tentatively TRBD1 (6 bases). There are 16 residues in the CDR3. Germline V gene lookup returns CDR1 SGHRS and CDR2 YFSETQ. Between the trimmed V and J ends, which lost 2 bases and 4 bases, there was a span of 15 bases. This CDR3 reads CASSFLGRGPTGELFF. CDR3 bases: TGCGCCAGCAGCTTTTTGGGCAGGGGTCCCACCGGGGAGCTGTTTTTT.

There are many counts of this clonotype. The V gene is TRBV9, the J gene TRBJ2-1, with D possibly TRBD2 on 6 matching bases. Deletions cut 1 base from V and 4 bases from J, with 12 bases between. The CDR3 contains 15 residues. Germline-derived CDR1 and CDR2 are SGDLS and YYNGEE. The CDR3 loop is CASSVSGVPYNEQFF. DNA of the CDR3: TGTGCCAGCAGCGTATCGGGGGTCCCTTACAATGAGCAGTTCTTC.

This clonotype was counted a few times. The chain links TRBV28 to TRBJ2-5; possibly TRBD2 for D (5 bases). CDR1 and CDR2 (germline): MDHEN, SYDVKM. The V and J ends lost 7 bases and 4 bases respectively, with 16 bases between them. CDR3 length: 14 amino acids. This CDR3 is CASTYPGTGETQYF. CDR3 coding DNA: TGTGCCAGCACCTATCCGGGAACGGGAGAGACCCAGTACTTC.

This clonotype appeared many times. CDR3 nucleotide sequence: TGTGCCAGCAGCGCCAGGACAGCGAACACTGAAGCTTTCTTT. It specifies CASSARTANTEAFF. J is TRBJ1-1 and V is TRBV7-6; perhaps TRBD1 as D (6 bases). Germline V gene sequence: CDR1 SGHVS, CDR2 FNYEAQ. The length of the CDR3 is 14 residues. Trimming stripped 5 bases from V and 1 base from J, with 11 bases between.

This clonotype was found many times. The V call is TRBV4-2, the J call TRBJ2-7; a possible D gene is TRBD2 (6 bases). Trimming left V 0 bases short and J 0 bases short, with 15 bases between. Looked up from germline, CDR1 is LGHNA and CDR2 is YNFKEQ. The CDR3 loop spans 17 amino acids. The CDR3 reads CASSQDPAGRGSYEQYF. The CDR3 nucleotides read TGTGCCAGCAGCCAAGATCCAGCGGGCCGAGGCTCCTACGAGCAGTACTTC.

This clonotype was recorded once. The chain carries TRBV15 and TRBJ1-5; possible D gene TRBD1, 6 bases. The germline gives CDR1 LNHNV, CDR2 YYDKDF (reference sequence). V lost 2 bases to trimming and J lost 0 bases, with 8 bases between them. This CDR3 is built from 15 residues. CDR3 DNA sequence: TGTGCCACCAGCAGACAGGGGAATAGCAATCAGCCCCAGCATTTT. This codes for CATSRQGNSNQPQHF. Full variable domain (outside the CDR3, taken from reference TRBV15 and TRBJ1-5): DAMVIQNPRYQVTQFGKPVTLSCSQTLNHNVMYWYQQKSSQAPKLLFHYYDKDFNNEADTPDNFQSRRPNTSFCFLDIRSPGLGDTAMYLCATSRQGNSNQPQHFGDGTRLSIL.

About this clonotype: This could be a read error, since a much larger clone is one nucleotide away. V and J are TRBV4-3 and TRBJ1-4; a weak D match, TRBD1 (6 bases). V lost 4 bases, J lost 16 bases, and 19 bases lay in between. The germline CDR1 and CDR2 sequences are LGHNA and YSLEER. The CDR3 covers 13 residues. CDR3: CASSPSRGDPPFF. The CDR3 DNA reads TGCGCCAGCAGCCCTTCAAGGGGGGATCCACCGTTTTTT.

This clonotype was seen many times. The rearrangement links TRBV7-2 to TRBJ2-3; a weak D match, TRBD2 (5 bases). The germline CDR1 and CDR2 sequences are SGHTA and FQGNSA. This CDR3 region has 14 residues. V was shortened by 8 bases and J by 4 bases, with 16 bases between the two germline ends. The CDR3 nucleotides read TGTGCCAGCTGCCCTAGAGGGTGGCCAGATACGCAGTATTTT. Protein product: CASCPRGWPDTQYF.

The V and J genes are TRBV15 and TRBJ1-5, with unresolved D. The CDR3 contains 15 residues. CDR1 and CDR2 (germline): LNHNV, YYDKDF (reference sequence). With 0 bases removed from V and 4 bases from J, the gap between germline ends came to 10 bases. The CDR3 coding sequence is TGTGCCACCAGCAGAGATCAGATCGAGAATCAGCCCCAGCATTTT. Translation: CATSRDQIENQPQHF.